The rows below give T cell receptor beta chains drawn from one sample of a study of cytomegalovirus exposure and HLA in healthy donors. Profiling relied on immunoSEQ multiplex PCR, and the TCRdb table lists in-frame clones only, not all of them. The sample includes approximately 98,000 clones, approximately 95% of them seen just once. The sequencing sample was made of PBMCs. The receptors were sampled from a woman between 18 and 29 years old in good health and CMV-seronegative. Each CDR3 is given with its conserved first and last residue. The order of the fields is J gene, V gene, clone size, D gene, CDR3 length, CDR3 DNA, CDR3 protein. A D gene is named only where the DNA matches it firmly. Rows may omit the clone size; those that give it use once, few, many or a size class.

>TRBJ2-7|TRBV16|-|TRBD1|13
TGTGCCAGCAGTCGACAGGGGGCTGGAGAGCAGTACTTC
CASSRQGAGEQYF
>TRBJ1-4|TRBV7-2|-|-|13
TGTGCCAGCAGCTTCAGGGTAGGGGAAAAACTGTTTTTT
CASSFRVGEKLFF
>TRBJ1-1|TRBV4-2|once|-|17
TGTGCCAGCAGCTTTGGGTTGGAGGACCACATGAACACTGAAGCTTTCTTT
CASSFGLEDHMNTEAFF
>TRBJ2-7|TRBV11-2|-|-|15
TGTGCCAGCAGCTTAGACCAGGGGACGGTCCGCGAGCAGTACTTC
CASSLDQGTVREQYF
>TRBJ2-7|TRBV19|-|-|14
TGTGCCAGTAGTGCGCGCAGGGCACCTTACGAGCAGTACTTC
CASSARRAPYEQYF
>TRBJ2-1|TRBV7-2|-|TRBD2|16
TGTGCCAGCAGCCTACTAGCGGGGGGAGGAGTTAATGAGCAGTTCTTC
CASSLLAGGGVNEQFF
>TRBJ1-4|TRBV2|-|TRBD1|14
TGTGCCAGCAGTGCCGACAGGGGGCGTGAAAAACTGTTTTTT
CASSADRGREKLFF
>TRBJ2-3|TRBV6-4|-|TRBD2|16
TGTGCCAGCAGTGTGGAAGCGGGGGGGCCCCTAGATACGCAGTATTTT
CASSVEAGGPLDTQYF
>TRBJ1-6|TRBV6-6|-|-|14
TGTGCCAGCAGTTACGAGACAGCAAATTCACCCCTCCACTTT
CASSYETANSPLHF
>TRBJ1-5|TRBV19|-|TRBD1|15
TGTGCCAGTACCCCGACAGGGCCAGGGAATCAGCCCCAGCATTTT
CASTPTGPGNQPQHF
>TRBJ1-2|TRBV28|-|TRBD1|16
TGTGCCAGCAGCAATACACGGGGACAGGGGAACTATGGCTACACCTTC
CASSNTRGQGNYGYTF
>TRBJ1-1|TRBV6-1|-|-|14
TGTGCCACCATGCGGAGGGGAAACACCTACGGCTCTTTCTTT
CATMRRGNTYGSFF
>TRBJ1-4|TRBV19|-|TRBD1|14
TGTGCCAGTACCACCGGGACAGGGGGGGAAAAACTGTTTTTT
CASTTGTGGEKLFF
>TRBJ2-1|TRBV27|-|-|13
TGTGCCAGCAGTTTATCGCTAGCCAATGAGCAGTTCTTC
CASSLSLANEQFF
>TRBJ1-4|TRBV7-6|-|TRBD1|17
TGTGCCAGCAGCTTAGTTGGACAGGGGGCGACTAATGAAAAACTGTTTTTT
CASSLVGQGATNEKLFF
>TRBJ1-2|TRBV28|-|-|12
TGTGCCAGCAGTTTAGCTGGTAGAGGCTACACCTTC
CASSLAGRGYTF
>TRBJ1-2|TRBV5-4|once|-|13
TGTGCCAGCAGCCTAGACAGGAGCTATGGCTACACCTTC
CASSLDRSYGYTF
>TRBJ1-5|TRBV18|-|TRBD1|18
TGTGCCAGCTCAAACACCGGGACAGGGGAGGGAAGCAATCAGCCCCAGCATTTT
CASSNTGTGEGSNQPQHF
>TRBJ2-7|TRBV6-6|-|-|14
TGTGCCAGCGGACCGGGACTCGTACTACGGGAGCAGTACTTC
CASGPGLVLREQYF
>TRBJ1-2|TRBV18|once|TRBD1|13
TGTGCCAGCAACCAGGCGTCAGGGGGTCATAACACCTTC
CASNQASGGHNTF
>TRBJ2-1|TRBV28|-|-|14
TGTGCCAGCAGTTTACTTTTAGTCGGGGTTGAGCAGTTCTTC
CASSLLLVGVEQFF
>TRBJ2-5|TRBV2|-|TRBD2|13
TGTGCCAGCAGTAAAGGGACTAGTCAGACCCAGTACTTC
CASSKGTSQTQYF
>TRBJ2-3|TRBV7-2|-|-|14
TGTGCCAGCAGCCCCTCCTTTAGTCCAGATACGCAGTATTTT
CASSPSFSPDTQYF
>TRBJ2-7|TRBV28|-|-|13
TGTGCCAGCAGTTTGGGGGGTCCACGCGAGCAGTACTTC
CASSLGGPREQYF
>TRBJ1-4|TRBV14|-|-|17
TGTGCCAGCAGCCCCAAGTTGGGAGGGACGGAAAATGAAAAACTGTTTTTT
CASSPKLGGTENEKLFF
>TRBJ2-7|TRBV2|-|TRBD2|19
TGTGCCAGCAGTAGGGGGGGACTAGCGGGGGGCCAAAAAATCTACGAGCAGTACTTC
CASSRGGLAGGQKIYEQYF
>TRBJ1-1|TRBV7-3|-|-|13
TGTGCCAGCAGTAAACAGGGGAACACTGAAGCTTTCTTT
CASSKQGNTEAFF
>TRBJ2-1|TRBV7-2|-|TRBD2|15
TGTGCCAGCAGCTTACAGCGGGGGGGTAAGAATGAGCAGTTCTTC
CASSLQRGGKNEQFF
>TRBJ2-1|TRBV7-8|-|TRBD1|15
TGTGCCAGCAGCTTAAGACAGGGAGATTACAATGAGCAGTTCTTC
CASSLRQGDYNEQFF
>TRBJ2-1|TRBV4-3|-|TRBD2|17
TGCGCCAGCAGCCAAGATCTAGCGGGGGGGGTCTACAATGAGCAGTTCTTC
CASSQDLAGGVYNEQFF
>TRBJ2-4|TRBV7-9|-|TRBD1|15
TGTGCCAGCAGCTCCCCCCGGGACAGGGTTGACATTCAGTACTTC
CASSSPRDRVDIQYF
>TRBJ2-1|TRBV27|-|-|9
TGTGCCAGCAGTCCCAAGCAGTTCTTC
CASSPKQFF
>TRBJ2-7|TRBV7-9|-|-|10
TGTGCCACCGGTACGCACGAGCAGTACTTC
CATGTHEQYF
>TRBJ1-1|TRBV19|-|-|16
TGTGCCAGTCACAATTCACAGGGCCGTCTGTACACTGAAGCTTTCTTT
CASHNSQGRLYTEAFF
>TRBJ2-5|TRBV5-4|-|-|12
TGTGCCAGCAGCCCCCAGGGCGAGACCCAGTACTTC
CASSPQGETQYF
>TRBJ2-5|TRBV5-8|-|-|14
TGTGCCAGCAGCTTTAGACAGGTCGGAGAGACCCAGTACTTC
CASSFRQVGETQYF
>TRBJ2-7|TRBV7-9|-|-|15
TGTGCCAGCAGCTTAGTCCGGGACACCTACTACGAGCAGTACTTC
CASSLVRDTYYEQYF
>TRBJ2-5|TRBV7-8|-|TRBD1|14
TGTGCCAGCAGCGCGGGACAGGGCTTGGGGACCCAGTACTTC
CASSAGQGLGTQYF
>TRBJ1-5|TRBV5-6|-|-|15
TGTGCCAGCAGCTTGGCGGGAACCAGCAATCAGCCCCAGCATTTT
CASSLAGTSNQPQHF
>TRBJ2-3|TRBV29-1|-|TRBD1|15
TGCAGCGTTGGGATACCAGGGGGCATCACAGATACGCAGTATTTT
CSVGIPGGITDTQYF
>TRBJ1-1|TRBV4-1|-|-|15
TGCGCCAGCAGCCCCAAGGCGCAGGGGAACACTGAAGCTTTCTTT
CASSPKAQGNTEAFF
>TRBJ2-7|TRBV5-1|-|-|14
TGCGCCAGCAGCACGGGACACGGAGCCTACGAGCAGTACTTC
CASSTGHGAYEQYF
>TRBJ1-2|TRBV5-1|-|TRBD1|17
TGCGCCAGCAGCGATGACCCGGGACAGGGTTTAAACTATGGCTACACCTTC
CASSDDPGQGLNYGYTF